Listed here are 27 T cell receptor beta chains from one sample, sequenced in a study of siplizumab effects on memory and regulatory T cells. Method: immunoSEQ multiplex PCR; TCRdb's copy keeps in-frame clones and lacks some. The sample lists tens of thousands of clones, roughly nine tenths occurring once. The sample comprised CD8+ T cells sorted from blood. The receptors derive from a human donor in good health.

This rearrangement joins TRBV27 to TRBJ1-2; D possibly corresponds to TRBD1 (5 bases). Germline CDR1 MNHEY, CDR2 SMNVEV (reference sequence). V was pared by 4 bases and J by 2 bases, with 8 bases between. The CDR3 has 13 amino acids. CDR3 loop: CASSWRGNYGYTF. The CDR3 DNA follows: TGTGCCAGCAGTTGGCGGGGGAACTATGGCTACACCTTC.

The chain couples TRBV6-6 to TRBJ2-1; D is possibly TRBD2 (6 bases). The CDR3 is made up of 15 amino acids. Germline V CDR1 and CDR2: MNHNY, SVGAGI (reference sequence). V was cut by 7 bases and J by 2 bases, with 15 bases left in between. CDR3 sequence (DNA): TGTGCCAGCATCGACCCAGCTAGCGCCTACAATGAGCAGTTCTTC. Translating gives CASIDPASAYNEQFF.

The V gene is TRBV6-4, the J gene TRBJ2-1; TRBD1 agrees at 8 bases. This CDR3 has 15 amino acids. Germline loops: CDR1 MRHNA, CDR2 SNTAGT. V gave up 4 bases and J gave up 5 bases; unmatched junction bases: 7. The CDR3 DNA reads as TGTGCCAGCAGTGTTAGGACAGGGACCGACAATGAGCAGTTCTTC. Protein sequence: CASSVRTGTDNEQFF.

The gene calls are TRBV25-1 and TRBJ1-4, with D hard to call. The CDR3 has 12 residues. The germline gives CDR1 MGHDK, CDR2 SYGVNS. V gave up 1 base and J gave up 7 bases, with 4 bases separating them. The CDR3 sequence: CASSESSEKLFF. The CDR3 nucleotides read TGTGCCAGCAGTGAATCAAGTGAAAAACTGTTTTTT.

The rearrangement links TRBV27 to TRBJ2-5; tentative D call: TRBD2 (6 bases). The CDR3 contains 14 residues. The germline V gene has CDR1 MNHEY and CDR2 SMNVEV (reference sequence). V was trimmed by 6 bases and J by 4 bases, leaving 15 bases between them. As DNA, the CDR3 is TGTGCCAGCAGAGTTAGGGGAGGACCAGAGACCCAGTACTTC. This codes for CASRVRGGPETQYF.

This chain uses TRBV6-5 with TRBJ1-2; possibly TRBD1 for D (5 bases). This CDR3 is built from 15 residues. Germline loops: CDR1 MNHEY, CDR2 SVGAGI. V was pared by 1 base and J by 4 bases, with 13 bases between. The CDR3 spells CASSYFGTDLYGYTF. DNA of the CDR3: TGTGCCAGCAGTTACTTCGGGACCGATCTCTATGGCTACACCTTC.

V usage is TRBV10-3 and J usage is TRBJ2-1; no clear D. CDR1 and CDR2 from the germline V gene are ENHRY and SYGVKD. The V and J ends lost 4 bases and 1 base respectively, with 17 bases between them. The CDR3 runs 17 residues. For the CDR3, the DNA is TGTGCCATCAGTGGGAAAGCCGATCCCCGATCCTACAATGAGCAGTTCTTC. Translation: CAISGKADPRSYNEQFF.

This chain connects TRBV19 to TRBJ1-5; 10 bases are shared with TRBD1. Germline V CDR1 and CDR2: LNHDA, SQIVND (reference sequence). V trimming: 7 bases; J trimming: 0 bases; junction bases outside the gene matches: 12. The length of the CDR3 is 18 residues. For the CDR3, the DNA is TGTGCCAGTAAAGACCGGGACAGGGGACTCTTTAGCAATCAGCCCCAGCATTTT. Amino acid sequence: CASKDRDRGLFSNQPQHF.

In its sample, this clone was seen a few times. The gene calls are TRBV7-9 and TRBJ1-2, with 12 bases identical to TRBD1. The V gene end was trimmed by 4 bases and the J gene end by 4 bases; junction bases not matched to a gene: 10. Germline V gene lookup returns CDR1 SEHNR and CDR2 FQNEAQ (reference sequence). The CDR3 has 17 amino acids. The CDR3 protein is CASSSGVGTGGLYGYTF. The CDR3 coding sequence is TGTGCCAGCAGCTCAGGAGTTGGGACAGGGGGCCTCTATGGCTACACCTTC.

The chain carries TRBV5-6 and TRBJ1-2; 9 nucleotides line up with TRBD1. The CDR3 contains 15 residues. Germline V gene sequence: CDR1 SGHDT, CDR2 YYEEEE. J was trimmed by 6 bases and V by 2 bases; bases with no gene match: 8. The CDR3: CASSFGDRDWDGYTF. CDR3 DNA sequence: TGTGCCAGCAGCTTCGGGGACAGGGACTGGGATGGCTACACCTTC. Based on the CDR3 plus reference TRBV5-6 and TRBJ1-2, the full variable domain is DAGVTQSPTHLIKTRGQQVTLRCSPKSGHDTVSWYQQALGQGPQFIFQYYEEEERQRGNFPDRFSGHQFPNYSSELNVNALLLGDSALYLCASSFGDRDWDGYTFGSGTRLTVV.

The chain is built from TRBV6-9 and TRBJ1-5; 7 bases are a match to TRBD1. Per the germline V gene, CDR1 is MNHGY and CDR2 is SVAAGI. Unmatched junction bases numbered 1, after V lost 1 base and J lost 1 base. The CDR3 contains 15 residues. This chain's CDR3 is CASSYYRGSNQPQHF. Here the CDR3 DNA reads TGTGCCAGCAGTTATTACAGGGGAAGCAATCAGCCCCAGCATTTT.

This chain links TRBV27 with TRBJ1-2; a weak D match, TRBD1 (6 bases). From germline, CDR1 is MNHEY and CDR2 SMNVEV (reference sequence). The CDR3 is 17 amino acids. V lost 4 bases and J 1 base, leaving 19 bases between the germline ends. CDR3 coding DNA: TGTGCCAGCAGTTCCCGCGCGGGGGGCAAGCATAACTATGGCTACACCTTC. It codes for CASSSRAGGKHNYGYTF.

The chain uses TRBV19 and TRBJ2-1; 11 nucleotides match TRBD2. The CDR3 is 15 residues long. V was clipped by 4 bases and J by 2 bases; unmatched bases: 1. CDR1 is LNHDA and CDR2 is SQIVND in the germline V gene (reference sequence). DNA for the CDR3: TGTGCCAGTAGTACGACTAGCGGGACCTACAATGAGCAGTTCTTC. It specifies CASSTTSGTYNEQFF.

This rearrangement joins TRBV7-9 to TRBJ1-5; no firm D call. The CDR3 is 14 residues long. Germline CDR1 SEHNR, CDR2 FQNEAQ (reference sequence). V was clipped by 1 base and J by 7 bases, with 11 bases between them. The CDR3 loop is CASSLVGYGQPQHF. CDR3 in DNA: TGTGCCAGCAGCTTAGTCGGGTACGGACAGCCCCAGCATTTT.

The chain recombines TRBV6-4 with TRBJ2-1, with 9 bases aligning to TRBD1. The trim removed 4 bases at V and 8 bases at J, leaving 9 bases unmatched. CDR1 and CDR2 from the germline V gene are MRHNA and SNTAGT. CDR3 length: 15 amino acids. The CDR3 region is CASSAYLQGADEQFF. The CDR3 nucleotides are TGTGCCAGCAGTGCCTACCTACAGGGGGCCGATGAGCAGTTCTTC.

The gene calls are TRBV27 and TRBJ2-5, with 8 bases aligning to TRBD2. Per germline, CDR1 MNHEY and CDR2 SMNVEV (reference sequence). The CDR3 is 13 amino acids. V gave up 8 bases and J gave up 1 base; unmatched junction bases: 3. CDR3 residues: CASGTRVQETQYF. CDR3 DNA: TGTGCCAGCGGGACTAGGGTCCAAGAGACCCAGTACTTC.

J is TRBJ2-1 and V is TRBV7-9; D call uncertain. V was trimmed by 1 base and J by 5 bases, leaving 3 bases between them. The CDR3 totals 12 residues. CDR1 and CDR2 from the germline V gene are SEHNR and FQNEAQ (reference sequence). The CDR3, as DNA: TGTGCCAGCAGCTTAGGACACAATGAGCAGTTCTTC. The encoded protein is CASSLGHNEQFF.

V usage is TRBV10-2 and J usage is TRBJ2-1, with 8 positions matching TRBD2. The CDR3 loop spans 15 amino acids. CDR1 and CDR2 (germline): WSHSY, SAAADI. J gave up 4 bases and V 6 bases, and 8 bases lay outside the gene matches. For the CDR3, the DNA is TGCGCCAGCAGACCCAGCGGGAGTTTATACAATGAGCAGTTCTTC. It yields the protein CASRPSGSLYNEQFF.

The gene calls are TRBV6-5 and TRBJ1-5, with 9 bases fitting TRBD1. This CDR3 comprises 15 residues. V was pared by 6 bases and J by 6 bases, with 9 bases of the junction left unmatched. Germline CDR1 MNHEY, CDR2 SVGAGI. The CDR3 region has the DNA TGTGCCAGCAGCCTTTGGACAGGGGTGCCTCAGCCCCAGCATTTT. This translates into CASSLWTGVPQPQHF.

The chain recombines TRBV7-9 with TRBJ1-4; D unresolved. From germline, CDR1 is SEHNR and CDR2 FQNEAQ (reference sequence). This CDR3 comprises 15 residues. The germline V and J ends were trimmed by 5 bases and 0 bases, with 10 bases remaining between them. This CDR3 reads CASSPPQTTNEKLFF. The CDR3 DNA reads as TGTGCCAGCAGCCCACCACAGACAACTAATGAAAAACTGTTTTTT.

V and J are TRBV9 and TRBJ2-3; no reliable D call. Trimming took off 0 bases at V and 0 bases at J, with 8 bases between the two ends. CDR1 and CDR2 from the germline V gene are SGDLS and YYNGEE. The CDR3 consists of 15 residues. CDR3 nucleotide sequence: TGTGCCAGCAGCGTAGGATCCGGTAGCACAGATACGCAGTATTTT. Translation: CASSVGSGSTDTQYF.

This chain uses TRBV7-8 with TRBJ2-7; D might be TRBD1 or TRBD2, each matching 6 bases. The CDR3 is 15 residues long. Germline assignment: CDR1 SGHVS and CDR2 FQNEAQ. V gave up 4 bases and J gave up 4 bases, with 17 bases separating them. The CDR3 DNA sequence: TGTGCCAGCAGCTACGGGGGCTCGGGTGGGTACGAGCAGTACTTC. Translation gives CASSYGGSGGYEQYF. Filled out from reference TRBV7-8 and TRBJ2-7, the complete variable domain reads GAGVSQSPRYKVAKRGQDVALRCDPISGHVSLFWYQQALGQGPEFLTYFQNEAQLDKSGLPSDRFFAERPEGSVSTLKIQRTQQEDSAVYLCASSYGGSGGYEQYFGPGTRLTVT.

Worth noting for this clone: The DNA is omitted, as the CDR3 cannot be located on it reliably, and the CDR3 follows TCRdb's listing. The V call is TRBV16, the J call TRBJ2-7; TRBD1, the table's D call, was not compared with the DNA. Per the germline V gene, CDR1 is KGHSY and CDR2 is FQNENV. The CDR3 contains 15 residues when both ends are counted. The CDR3 sequence is CASTATSVAGHEQYF.

V and J are TRBV28 and TRBJ2-7, with TRBD2 identical over 10 bases. This CDR3 has 16 amino acids. Losses at the gene ends were 5 bases for V and 0 bases for J; bases not matched to a gene: 7. Germline loops: CDR1 MDHEN, CDR2 SYDVKM. As DNA, the CDR3 is TGTGCCAGCAGTCTCTCTAGCGGGGGAAGCTCCTACGAGCAGTACTTC. This codes for CASSLSSGGSSYEQYF. Full variable domain (rest looked up from reference TRBV28 and TRBJ2-7): DVKVTQSSRYLVKRTGEKVFLECVQDMDHENMFWYRQDPGLGLRLIYFSYDVKMKEKGDIPEGYSVSREKKERFSLILESASTNQTSMYLCASSLSSGGSSYEQYFGPGTRLTVT.

The genes are TRBV9 and TRBJ2-2, with D unclear. This CDR3 is 16 amino acids long. With 4 bases removed from V and 1 base from J, the gap between germline ends came to 14 bases. Germline V gene data show CDR1 as SGDLS and CDR2 as YYNGEE. CDR3 sequence: CASSQLDRVNTGELFF. The DNA of the CDR3 is TGTGCCAGCAGCCAATTGGACCGAGTGAACACCGGGGAGCTGTTTTTT.

This sequence joins TRBV19 and TRBJ2-7, with no clear D. CDR1 and CDR2 (germline): LNHDA, SQIVND (reference sequence). Trimming stripped 5 bases from V and 0 bases from J, with 2 bases between. The CDR3 extends over 11 amino acids. The CDR3 reads CASSDSYEQYF. The CDR3 DNA reads TGTGCCAGTAGTGACTCCTACGAGCAGTACTTC.

This clone appeared a single time. The chain links TRBV18 to TRBJ2-5; D is tentatively TRBD1 or TRBD2 (5 bases each). This CDR3 contains 14 residues. The V and J ends lost 1 base and 6 bases respectively, with 12 bases between them. Germline assignment: CDR1 KGHSH and CDR2 LQKENI. The CDR3 spells CASSPLEGRKTQYF. Here the CDR3 DNA reads TGTGCCAGCTCACCACTCGAGGGGCGTAAGACCCAGTACTTC.